These 20 T cell receptor beta chains originate from one sample sequenced in a study of identifying expanded T cells in peripheral blood. Assay used: immunoSEQ multiplex PCR; TCRdb lists only in-frame clones, some missing. The data hold approximately 59,000 clones, with roughly nine tenths observed a single time. The sequenced sample consisted of blood. These receptors were taken from a person aged 18 to 70 in good health.

The rearrangement links TRBV27 to TRBJ1-2, with no clear D. This CDR3 region has 14 residues. V was cut by 3 bases and J by 8 bases, with 16 bases left in between. The germline V gene has CDR1 MNHEY and CDR2 SMNVEV (reference sequence). Here the CDR3 reads CASSFGLVGFGYTF. The CDR3 bases are TGTGCCAGCAGTTTTGGCTTGGTTGGGTTCGGCTACACCTTC.

The chain combines TRBV27 with TRBJ1-1; no clear D gene. The CDR3 length is 14 residues. CDR1 is MNHEY, CDR2 SMNVEV, per germline (reference sequence). The V gene lost 3 bases and the J gene lost 4 bases, with 12 bases spanning the gap. The CDR3 DNA follows: TGTGCCAGCAGTTTTAACCCCTCGGGCACTGAAGCTTTCTTT. Translated, it gives CASSFNPSGTEAFF.

This rearrangement joins TRBV6-4 to TRBJ2-1; 9 bases map to TRBD2. V shed 7 bases and J 8 bases; nucleotides not matched to a gene: 9. The germline V gene has CDR1 MRHNA and CDR2 SNTAGT. This CDR3 region has 14 residues. CDR3 protein: CASKSVAGEYEQFF. For the CDR3, the DNA is TGTGCCAGCAAGTCGGTAGCGGGAGAGTATGAGCAGTTCTTC.

This sequence joins TRBV27 and TRBJ2-6; D is uncertain. CDR3 size: 15 residues. V was trimmed by 0 bases and J by 3 bases, leaving 6 bases between them. CDR1 is MNHEY, CDR2 SMNVEV, per germline (reference sequence). CDR3 DNA sequence: TGTGCCAGCAGTTTATCTGGCAGTGGGGCCAACGTCCTGACTTTC. Translating it yields CASSLSGSGANVLTF.

The chain employs TRBV18 and TRBJ1-6; a weak D match, TRBD1 (5 bases). Germline-derived CDR1 and CDR2 are KGHSH and LQKENI. V lost 2 bases and J 2 bases, leaving 10 bases between the germline ends. This CDR3 contains 16 residues. The CDR3 sequence is CASSPKGNPYNSPLHF. DNA of the CDR3: TGTGCCAGCTCACCAAAGGGGAATCCCTATAATTCACCCCTCCACTTT.

The rearrangement links TRBV10-2 to TRBJ2-7, with TRBD2 as a possible D gene (6 bases). V lost 6 bases and J 2 bases, leaving 14 bases between the germline ends. The CDR3 covers 14 residues. Germline V gives CDR1 WSHSY, CDR2 SAAADI. CDR3 coding DNA: TGCGCCAGCAGACCGGCGGGGAGCCCCTACGAGCAGTACTTC. Translated: CASRPAGSPYEQYF.

This clone was picked up one time. This chain connects TRBV27 to TRBJ1-4; 8 nucleotides align to TRBD1. The CDR3 consists of 15 residues. V lost 5 bases, J lost 8 bases, and 10 bases stayed unmatched. Germline loops: CDR1 MNHEY, CDR2 SMNVEV (reference sequence). Here the CDR3 DNA reads TGTGCCAGCAGTGCCCGACAGGGGCGTTACGAAAAACTGTTTTTT. Translated: CASSARQGRYEKLFF. The entire variable domain, with the rest obtained from reference TRBV27 and TRBJ1-4, is as follows: EAQVTQNPRYLITVTGKKLTVTCSQNMNHEYMSWYRQDPGLGLRQIYYSMNVEVTDKGDVPEGYKVSRKEKRNFPLILESPSPNQTSLYFCASSARQGRYEKLFFGSGTQLSVL.

The genes are TRBV6-6 and TRBJ1-1; 10 bases are a match to TRBD1. After removal of 2 bases from V and 7 bases from J, the junction contained 4 bases not matched to a gene. CDR1 MNHNY and CDR2 SVGAGI come from the germline V gene (reference sequence). The CDR3 is 14 residues long. CDR3: CASSYGTGVHEAFF. The CDR3 DNA sequence: TGTGCCAGCAGTTACGGGACAGGGGTTCATGAAGCTTTCTTT.

This clone was seen a single time. This CDR3 reads CASSDPGHPLGKLFF. The CDR3 bases are TGTGCCAGCAGTGACCCGGGACACCCCTTAGGAAAACTGTTTTTT. J is TRBJ1-4 and V is TRBV25-1, with a tentative D call TRBD1 (6 bases). Trimming pared 3 bases from V and 10 bases from J, leaving 18 bases between. CDR1 and CDR2 from the germline V gene are MGHDK and SYGVNS. The CDR3 sequence is 15 residues long. The whole variable domain, remainder taken from reference TRBV25-1 and TRBJ1-4, is EADIYQTPRYLVIGTGKKITLECSQTMGHDKMYWYQQDPGMELHLIHYSYGVNSTEKGDLSSESTVSRIRTEHFPLTLESARPSHTSQYLCASSDPGHPLGKLFFGSGTQLSVL.

This sequence joins TRBV11-1 and TRBJ2-3, with D perhaps given as TRBD1 or TRBD2 (5 bases each). Germline V gene sequence: CDR1 SGHAT, CDR2 FQDESV (reference sequence). This CDR3 is 12 amino acids long. Trimming removed 4 bases at V and 6 bases at J, with 8 bases between. This CDR3 reads CASSWGMDTQYF. The DNA for the CDR3 is TGTGCCAGCAGCTGGGGGATGGATACGCAGTATTTT.

The chain recombines TRBV30 with TRBJ1-2; TRBD1 is a possible D gene (5 bases). Germline-derived CDR1 and CDR2 are GTSNPN and SVGIG (reference sequence). CDR3 length: 15 residues. Trimming pared 2 bases from V and 3 bases from J, leaving 16 bases between. The CDR3, as DNA: TGTGCCTGGAGTTGGGACGGCGGAAGAGACTATGGCTACACCTTC. As protein: CAWSWDGGRDYGYTF. Variable domain in full (rest from reference TRBV30 and TRBJ1-2): SQTIHQWPATLVQPVGSPLSLECTVEGTSNPNLYWYRQAAGRGLQLLFYSVGIGQISSEVPQNLSASRPQDRQFILSSKKLLLSDSGFYLCAWSWDGGRDYGYTFGSGTRLTVV.

The gene calls are TRBV11-3 and TRBJ2-1, with 10 bases aligning to TRBD2. In germline, CDR1 is SGHNT, CDR2 YENEEA. Germline trimming cut 4 bases from V and 0 bases from J; bases unmatched to any gene: 15. This CDR3 comprises 20 residues. The CDR3 protein is CASSSVPKREGQSSYNEQFF. In DNA form, the CDR3 reads TGTGCCAGCAGCTCCGTTCCCAAGCGGGAGGGCCAGAGCTCCTACAATGAGCAGTTCTTC.

CDR3: CASSTGRDTDQHF. The DNA for the CDR3 is TGTGCCAGCTCAACGGGAAGGGATACGGACCAGCATTTT. The V gene is TRBV18, the J gene TRBJ1-5; no clear D gene. This CDR3 comprises 13 residues. V was shortened by 5 bases and J by 12 bases, with 17 bases between the two germline ends. Germline V gene lookup returns CDR1 KGHSH and CDR2 LQKENI.

This chain joins TRBV5-5 and TRBJ1-1, with 7 positions matching TRBD1. The V gene end was trimmed by 4 bases and the J gene end by 14 bases; junction bases not matched to a gene: 20. The CDR3 is 15 residues long. CDR1 and CDR2 (germline): SGHKS, YYEKEE (reference sequence). CDR3 loop: CASSPSRDSRWWGFF. The CDR3 DNA reads TGTGCCAGCAGCCCCTCCCGGGACAGCCGATGGTGGGGATTCTTT.

The chain joins TRBV4-3 to TRBJ1-3, with 7 bases lining up with TRBD1. J lost 2 bases, V lost 1 base, and 17 bases had no gene match. CDR1 LGHNA and CDR2 YSLEER come from the germline V gene. CDR3 size: 20 residues. CDR3 in amino acids: CASSQGLGQDAFLTGNTIYF. The CDR3 bases are TGCGCCAGCAGCCAAGGTCTAGGACAGGATGCCTTCTTGACTGGAAACACCATATATTTT.

The chain carries TRBV7-2 and TRBJ2-3, with 10 nucleotides matching TRBD2. Germline values: CDR1 SGHTA, CDR2 FQGNSA. The CDR3 is 15 residues long. The J segment lost 6 bases and the V segment lost 5 bases, leaving 8 bases of the junction unmatched. CDR3 loop: CASSRTSGVGDTQYF. In DNA form, the CDR3 reads TGTGCCAGCAGCCGAACTAGCGGGGTTGGGGATACGCAGTATTTT.

V and J are TRBV2 and TRBJ2-5; unclear D gene. CDR1 is SNHLY and CDR2 is FYNNEI in the germline V gene. The ends were cut back, 8 bases at V and 1 base at J, with 8 bases in the middle. The CDR3 runs 12 residues. The CDR3 region is CASGSAQETQYF. CDR3 in DNA: TGTGCCAGCGGGTCAGCCCAAGAGACCCAGTACTTC. The variable domain in full, completed from reference TRBV2 and TRBJ2-5, reads EPEVTQTPSHQVTQMGQEVILRCVPISNHLYFYWYRQILGQKVEFLVSFYNNEISEKSEIFDDQFSVERPDGSNFTLKIRSTKLEDSAMYFCASGSAQETQYFGPGTRLLVL.

The chain links TRBV12-2 to TRBJ1-4. TRBV12-2 is a documented pseudogene. The CDR3 totals 15 residues. The DNA for the CDR3 is TGTGCAAGTCGCTTAGGGGGGGCGGCTGATGAAAAACTGTTTTTT. This gives the protein CASRLGGAADEKLFF.

The J gene is TRBJ2-1, the V gene TRBV27; D not resolved. V lost 5 bases and J lost 4, with 9 bases in between. The germline CDR1 and CDR2 sequences are MNHEY and SMNVEV (reference sequence). The CDR3 is 13 residues long. CDR3 nucleotides: TGTGCCAGCAGTCTCAGGAGTTACAATGAGCAGTTCTTC. This encodes CASSLRSYNEQFF.

This chain joins TRBV4-3 and TRBJ2-7, with TRBD2 as a possible D gene (6 bases). The germline gives CDR1 LGHNA, CDR2 YSLEER. The V end lost 0 bases, the J end lost 2 bases, and 14 bases lay between the germline ends. CDR3 length: 16 amino acids. CDR3 sequence reads: CASSQEPGVLTYEQYF. The CDR3 DNA reads TGCGCCAGCAGCCAAGAACCGGGGGTACTAACCTACGAGCAGTACTTC.